These 2 T cell receptor beta chains share one sample of origin, sequenced in a study of shared clonotypes between healthy human individuals. Method: immunoSEQ multiplex PCR; TCRdb's copy keeps in-frame clones and lacks some. The data show about half a million clones, about 72% seen once. Sample: PBMCs. These receptor sequences come from a woman in her thirties or forties in good health. Some clones in this sample may be carry-over from other donors' samples.

This chain uses TRBV7-2 with TRBJ2-3; the match to TRBD1 covers 10 bases. The CDR3 has 15 residues. CDR1 SGHTA and CDR2 FQGNSA come from the germline V gene. The V gene end was trimmed by 6 bases and the J gene end by 5 bases; junction bases not matched to a gene: 8. The CDR3 spells CASRPGTGVRDTQYF. DNA of the CDR3: TGTGCCAGCAGACCCGGGACAGGGGTCCGAGATACGCAGTATTTT.

A remark on this clone: This CDR3 is also generated by other DNA sequences in the sample. This chain uses TRBV11-2 with TRBJ2-1; D uncertain. Trimming cost V 5 bases and J 6 bases, with 5 bases left between them. The V gene's germline CDR1 is SGHAT and CDR2 FQNNGV. This CDR3 is built from 11 residues. The CDR3 sequence is CASSPGNEQFF. The CDR3, as DNA: TGTGCCAGCAGCCCGGGCAATGAGCAGTTCTTC. The whole variable domain, remainder taken from reference TRBV11-2 and TRBJ2-1, is EAGVAQSPRYKIIEKRQSVAFWCNPISGHATLYWYQQILGQGPKLLIQFQNNGVVDDSQLPKDRFSAERLKGVDSTLKIQPAKLEDSAVYLCASSPGNEQFFGPGTRLTVL.